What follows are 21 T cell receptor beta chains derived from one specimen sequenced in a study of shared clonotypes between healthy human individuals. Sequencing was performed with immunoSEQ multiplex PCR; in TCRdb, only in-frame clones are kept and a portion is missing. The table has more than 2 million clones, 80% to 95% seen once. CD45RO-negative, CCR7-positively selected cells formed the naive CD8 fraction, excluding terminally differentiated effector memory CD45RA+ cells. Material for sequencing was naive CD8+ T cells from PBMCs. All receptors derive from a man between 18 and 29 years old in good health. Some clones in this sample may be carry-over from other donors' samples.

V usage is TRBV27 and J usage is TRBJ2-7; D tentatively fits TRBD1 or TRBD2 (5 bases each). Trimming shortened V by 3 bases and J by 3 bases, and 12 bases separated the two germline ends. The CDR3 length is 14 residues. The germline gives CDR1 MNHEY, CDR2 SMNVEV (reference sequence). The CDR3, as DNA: TGTGCCAGCAGTTTTGGGACCGGGGACTACGAGCAGTACTTC. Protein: CASSFGTGDYEQYF.

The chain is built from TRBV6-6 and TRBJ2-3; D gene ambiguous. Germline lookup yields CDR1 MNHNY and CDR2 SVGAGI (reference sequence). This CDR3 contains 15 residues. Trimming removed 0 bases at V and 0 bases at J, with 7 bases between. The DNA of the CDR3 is TGTGCCAGCAGTTACTCGGATGTAAGCACAGATACGCAGTATTTT. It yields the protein CASSYSDVSTDTQYF.

Here the CDR3 reads CSVSGTEAFF. Here the CDR3 DNA reads TGCAGCGTATCGGGGACTGAAGCTTTCTTT. The chain recombines TRBV29-1 with TRBJ1-1, with D hard to call. CDR1 SQVTM and CDR2 ANQGSEA come from the germline V gene. The CDR3 totals 10 residues. V was clipped by 6 bases and J by 5 bases, with 7 bases between them. The full variable domain, with the rest looked up from reference TRBV29-1 and TRBJ1-1, is SAVISQKPSRDICQRGTSLTIQCQVDSQVTMMFWYRQQPGQSLTLIATANQGSEATYESGFVIDKFPISRPNLTFSTLTVSNMSPEDSSIYLCSVSGTEAFFGQGTRLTVV.

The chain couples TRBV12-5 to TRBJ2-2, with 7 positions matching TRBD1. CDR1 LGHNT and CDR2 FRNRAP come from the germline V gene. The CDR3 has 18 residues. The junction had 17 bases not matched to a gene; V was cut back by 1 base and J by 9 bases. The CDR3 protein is CASGLADPTGKRVWELFF. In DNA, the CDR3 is TGTGCTAGTGGTTTGGCGGACCCGACAGGGAAGAGGGTTTGGGAGCTGTTTTTT.

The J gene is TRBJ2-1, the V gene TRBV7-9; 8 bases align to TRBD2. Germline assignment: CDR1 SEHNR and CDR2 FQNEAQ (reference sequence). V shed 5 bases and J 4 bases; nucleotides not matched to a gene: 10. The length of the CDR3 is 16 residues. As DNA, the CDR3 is TGTGCCAGCAGCCCCCCCTTAGCGGGGCATTACAATGAGCAGTTCTTC. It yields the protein CASSPPLAGHYNEQFF. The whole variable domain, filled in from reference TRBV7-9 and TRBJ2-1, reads DTGVSQNPRHKITKRGQNVTFRCDPISEHNRLYWYRQTLGQGPEFLTYFQNEAQLEKSRLLSDRFSAERPKGSFSTLEIQRTEQGDSAMYLCASSPPLAGHYNEQFFGPGTRLTVL.

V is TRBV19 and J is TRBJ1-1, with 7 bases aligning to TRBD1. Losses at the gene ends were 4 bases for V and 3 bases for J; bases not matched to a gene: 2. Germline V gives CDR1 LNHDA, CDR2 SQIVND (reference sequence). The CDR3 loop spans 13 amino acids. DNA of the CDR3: TGTGCCAGTAGTAGGGACAGCTACACTGAAGCTTTCTTT. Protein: CASSRDSYTEAFF.

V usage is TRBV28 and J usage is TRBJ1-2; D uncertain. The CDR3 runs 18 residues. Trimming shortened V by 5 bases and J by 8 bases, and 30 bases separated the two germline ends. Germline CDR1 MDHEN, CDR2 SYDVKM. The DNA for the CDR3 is TGTGCCAGCAGTACCCTAACTCTAACCTCATTGTATATTGGAGGCTACACCTTC. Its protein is CASSTLTLTSLYIGGYTF.

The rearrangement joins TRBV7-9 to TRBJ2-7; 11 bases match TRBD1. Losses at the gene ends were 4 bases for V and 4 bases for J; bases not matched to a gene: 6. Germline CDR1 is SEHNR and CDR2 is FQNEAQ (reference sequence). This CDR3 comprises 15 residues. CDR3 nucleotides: TGTGCCAGCAGCTCCGGACAGGGGGCGTCGTACGAGCAGTACTTC. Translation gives CASSSGQGASYEQYF.

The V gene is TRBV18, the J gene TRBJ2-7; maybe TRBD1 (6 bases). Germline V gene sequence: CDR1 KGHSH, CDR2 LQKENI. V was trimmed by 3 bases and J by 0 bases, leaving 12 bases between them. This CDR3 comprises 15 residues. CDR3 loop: CASSPRQDVSYEQYF. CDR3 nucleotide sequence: TGTGCCAGCTCACCCCGACAGGACGTCTCCTACGAGCAGTACTTC.

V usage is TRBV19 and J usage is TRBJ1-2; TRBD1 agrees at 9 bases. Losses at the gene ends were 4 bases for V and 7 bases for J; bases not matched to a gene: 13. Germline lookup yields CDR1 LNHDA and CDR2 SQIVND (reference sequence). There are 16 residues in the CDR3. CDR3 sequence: CASSTIPDRGERGYTF. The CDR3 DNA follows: TGTGCCAGTAGTACCATACCCGACAGGGGGGAGCGTGGCTACACCTTC.

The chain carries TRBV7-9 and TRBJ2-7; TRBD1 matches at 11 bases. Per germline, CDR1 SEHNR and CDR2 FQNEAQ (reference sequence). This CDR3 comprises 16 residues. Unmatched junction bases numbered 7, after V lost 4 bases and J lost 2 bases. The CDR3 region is CASSSGQGASPYEQYF. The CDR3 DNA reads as TGTGCCAGCAGCTCCGGACAGGGGGCCTCCCCCTACGAGCAGTACTTC.

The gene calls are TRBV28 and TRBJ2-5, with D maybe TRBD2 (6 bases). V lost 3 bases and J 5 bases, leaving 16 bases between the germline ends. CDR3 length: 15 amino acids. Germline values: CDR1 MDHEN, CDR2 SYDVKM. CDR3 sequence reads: CASSFVLAIGETQYF. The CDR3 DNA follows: TGTGCCAGCAGTTTCGTACTAGCTATTGGGGAGACCCAGTACTTC.

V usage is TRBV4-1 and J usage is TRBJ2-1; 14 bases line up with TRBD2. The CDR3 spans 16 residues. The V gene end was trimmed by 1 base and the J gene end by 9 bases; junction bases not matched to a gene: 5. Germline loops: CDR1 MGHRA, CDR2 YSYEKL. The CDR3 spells CASSQGLAGGPVEQFF. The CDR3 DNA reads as TGCGCCAGCAGCCAAGGACTAGCGGGAGGGCCGGTTGAGCAGTTCTTC.

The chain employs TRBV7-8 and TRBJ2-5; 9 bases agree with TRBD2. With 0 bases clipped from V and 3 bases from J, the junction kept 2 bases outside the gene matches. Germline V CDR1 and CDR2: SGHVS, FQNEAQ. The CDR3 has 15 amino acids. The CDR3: CASSLALAGKETQYF. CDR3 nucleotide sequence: TGTGCCAGCAGCTTAGCACTAGCGGGTAAAGAGACCCAGTACTTC.

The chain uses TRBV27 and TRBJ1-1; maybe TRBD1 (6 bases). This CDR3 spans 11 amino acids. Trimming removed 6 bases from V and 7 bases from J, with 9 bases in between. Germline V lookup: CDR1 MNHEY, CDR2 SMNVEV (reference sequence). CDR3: CASSNRVEAFF. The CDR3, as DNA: TGTGCCAGCAGCAACAGGGTTGAAGCTTTCTTT.

The CDR3 DNA sequence: TGTGCCAGCAGCTTGGGCCATGGGGTAGCGAACACCGGGGAGCTGTTTTTT. This translates into CASSLGHGVANTGELFF. The V gene is TRBV7-8, the J gene TRBJ2-2, with D unclear. The CDR3 consists of 17 residues. Trimming removed 3 bases from V and 0 bases from J, with 14 bases in between. Germline V gene lookup returns CDR1 SGHVS and CDR2 FQNEAQ.

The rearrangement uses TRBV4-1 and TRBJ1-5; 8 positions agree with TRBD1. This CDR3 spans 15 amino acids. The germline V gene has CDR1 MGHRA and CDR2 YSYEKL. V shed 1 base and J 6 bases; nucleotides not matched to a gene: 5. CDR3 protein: CASSQAGTGAQPQHF. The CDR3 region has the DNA TGCGCCAGCAGCCAAGCGGGGACAGGAGCTCAGCCCCAGCATTTT.

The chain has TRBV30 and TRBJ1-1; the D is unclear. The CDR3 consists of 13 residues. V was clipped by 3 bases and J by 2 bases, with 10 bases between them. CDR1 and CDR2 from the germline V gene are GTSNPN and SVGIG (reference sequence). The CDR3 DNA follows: TGTGCCTGGAGGCTTCCGGTAAACACTGAAGCTTTCTTT. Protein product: CAWRLPVNTEAFF.

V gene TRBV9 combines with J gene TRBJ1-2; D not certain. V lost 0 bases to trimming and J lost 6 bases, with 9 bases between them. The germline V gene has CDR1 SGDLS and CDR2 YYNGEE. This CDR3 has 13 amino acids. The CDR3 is CASSVAGYDGYTF. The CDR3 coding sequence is TGTGCCAGCAGCGTAGCCGGGTACGATGGCTACACCTTC.

The CDR3 nucleotides are TGTGCCAGTAGTATAGGGACTAGTGTCAATGAGCAGTTCTTC. Its protein is CASSIGTSVNEQFF. The V gene is TRBV19, the J gene TRBJ2-1; 7 positions match TRBD2. Germline CDR1 and CDR2: LNHDA and SQIVND (reference sequence). Losses at the gene ends were 1 base for V and 6 bases for J; bases not matched to a gene: 3. There are 14 residues in the CDR3. Full variable domain (rest looked up from reference TRBV19 and TRBJ2-1): DGGITQSPKYLFRKEGQNVTLSCEQNLNHDAMYWYRQDPGQGLRLIYYSQIVNDFQKGDIAEGYSVSREKKESFPLTVTSAQKNPTAFYLCASSIGTSVNEQFFGPGTRLTVL.

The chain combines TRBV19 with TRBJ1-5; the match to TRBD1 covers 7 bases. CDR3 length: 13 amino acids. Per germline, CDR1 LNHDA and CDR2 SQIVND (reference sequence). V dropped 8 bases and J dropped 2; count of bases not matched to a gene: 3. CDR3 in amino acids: CASYGQGNQPQHF. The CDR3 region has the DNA TGTGCCAGTTATGGACAGGGCAATCAGCCCCAGCATTTT.